This T cell receptor (beta chain) appears in the sequencing data of a study of shared clonotypes between healthy human individuals. Whole-study results and caveats: Sorted-subset samples were not fully sequenced, rarefaction indicated.

Concerning this clone itself: Its antigen is not known.

Deep was the level at which the assay was run. Here immunoSEQ multiplex PCR was the method, and the copy in TCRdb shows in-frame clones only, minus some. The table records more than 2 million clones, approximately 95% of them present only once. V lost 4 bases to trimming and J lost 0 bases; unmatched junction nucleotides: 5. This CDR3 comprises 14 residues. Germline CDR1 SQVTM, CDR2 ANQGSEA. The sequencing sample was made of naive CD4+ T cells sorted from blood. The subset here: CD45RA+ positively selected. This TCR came from a man aged 18 to 30 in good health. The chain carries TRBV29-1 and TRBJ1-1; 7 positions match TRBD1. The CDR3 nucleotides read TGCAGCGTTGCCGCGGGGACAGTGAACACTGAAGCTTTCTTT. This gives the protein CSVAAGTVNTEAFF.